This TCR beta chain stems from a study of blood T cell repertoires in COVID-19. The germline CDR1 and CDR2 sequences are WSHSY and SAAADI. CDR3 length: 14 amino acids. V was clipped by 3 bases and J by 6 bases; unmatched bases: 6. Produced via immunoSEQ multiplex PCR; TCRdb's table is partial and in-frame only. The table has about 260,000 clones, around 84% seen once. The sequencing sample was made of peripheral blood. This chain connects TRBV10-2 to TRBJ1-1; TRBD1 aligns across 8 bases. The TCR was taken from a man in his sixties with acute or convalescent COVID-19. Here the CDR3 reads CASSEQGEMAEAFF. The CDR3 nucleotides read TGCGCCAGCAGTGAACAGGGGGAAATGGCTGAAGCTTTCTTT.